Shown below are 22 T cell receptor beta chains from a single sample sequenced in a study of T-cell reconstitution after alpha-beta-depleted transplantation in children. A TCRbeta library incorporating unique molecular identifiers was prepared. TCRdb recomputed calls from the PCR reads with MiXCR, one row per CDR3 protein. The repertoire consists of approximately 590,000 distinct CDR3 sequences, with 10% occurring once and the leading ten covering about 4%. This material consisted of PBMCs from the stem cell graft donor, taken from the stem cell graft. These receptors all come from a human donor who donated a stem cell graft to a child with acute myeloid leukemia.

This chain joins TRBV6-2 or TRBV6-3 and TRBJ2-5, with 9 bases fitting TRBD2. J was trimmed by 0 bases and V by 2 bases; bases with no gene match: 10. Germline assignment: CDR1 MNHEY and CDR2 SVGEGT. This CDR3 is built from 18 residues. CDR3 in amino acids: CASSYDLSGRQYQETQYF. DNA of the CDR3: TGTGCCAGCAGTTACGATCTGAGCGGGAGGCAGTACCAAGAGACCCAGTACTTC.

This clonotype was found a few times. The genes are TRBV21-1 and TRBJ2-5; no check of the table's D call, TRBD2, against the DNA was made. TRBV21-1 is tagged as a pseudogene. This CDR3 has 15 amino acids. CDR3 sequence (DNA): TGTGCCAGCAGCAAAGCGCGACGGACTCAAGAGACCCAGTACTTC. This encodes CASSKARRTQETQYF.

This clonotype showed up just once. The chain joins TRBV20-1 to TRBJ2-5, with D possibly matching TRBD1 (6 bases). Germline lookup yields CDR1 DFQATT and CDR2 SNEGSKA (reference sequence). The CDR3 consists of 15 residues. With 4 bases removed from V and 5 bases from J, the gap between germline ends came to 20 bases. The CDR3 DNA sequence: TGCAGTGCTAAAGAGAGGATACAGGGTACTGAGACCCAGTACTTC. This codes for CSAKERIQGTETQYF.

This chain uses TRBV5-1 with TRBJ1-5; the match to TRBD1 covers 8 bases. CDR1 is SGHRS and CDR2 is YFSETQ in the germline V gene. V lost 3 bases and J lost 2; bases outside the gene matches: 1. There are 14 residues in the CDR3. CDR3 in amino acids: CASSWGQGNQPQHF. CDR3 DNA: TGCGCCAGCAGCTGGGGACAGGGCAATCAGCCCCAGCATTTT.

This clonotype was seen ten or more times. The rearrangement joins TRBV6-2 or TRBV6-3 to TRBJ1-1; weak D call: TRBD1 (6 bases). The germline V gene has CDR1 MNHEY and CDR2 SVGEGT. Trimming pared 7 bases from V and 4 bases from J, leaving 19 bases between. This CDR3 spans 15 amino acids. The CDR3 region is CASIPPGRGRTEAFF. The CDR3 coding sequence is TGTGCCAGCATCCCACCGGGACGGGGGCGCACTGAAGCTTTCTTT.

This clonotype came up a few times. The rearrangement uses TRBV7-8 and TRBJ2-3, with 11 bases that match TRBD2. This CDR3 is 16 amino acids long. Trimming removed 5 bases from V and 0 bases from J; junction bases left unmatched: 4. CDR1 and CDR2 (germline): SGHVS, FQNEAQ. CDR3 DNA: TGTGCCAGCAGCCATCGGACTAGCGGGAGCACAGATACGCAGTATTTT. Translation: CASSHRTSGSTDTQYF. The variable domain in full, completed from reference TRBV7-8 and TRBJ2-3, reads GAGVSQSPRYKVAKRGQDVALRCDPISGHVSLFWYQQALGQGPEFLTYFQNEAQLDKSGLPSDRFFAERPEGSVSTLKIQRTQQEDSAVYLCASSHRTSGSTDTQYFGPGTRLTVL.

The chain is built from TRBV5-5 and TRBJ2-3; 9 positions match TRBD1. The CDR3 spans 15 residues. Germline-derived CDR1 and CDR2 are SGHKS and YYEKEE (reference sequence). V gave up 0 bases and J gave up 4 bases; unmatched junction bases: 3. Here the CDR3 reads CASSLGDRVADTQYF. CDR3 DNA: TGTGCCAGCAGCTTGGGGGACAGGGTTGCAGATACGCAGTATTTT.

This clonotype has just a few counts. The rearrangement joins TRBV4-2 to TRBJ2-2; 7 bases are a match to TRBD2. Trimming took 4 bases from V and 4 from J; bases not matched to a gene: 6. The CDR3 contains 15 residues. Germline values: CDR1 LGHNA, CDR2 YNFKEQ. In DNA form, the CDR3 reads TGTGCCAGCAGCCCAGGGCGGGAGTCCACCGGGGAGCTGTTTTTT. Translated, it gives CASSPGRESTGELFF.

Comment on this clonotype: This could be a read error, since a much larger clone is one nucleotide away. The genes are TRBV5-1 and TRBJ2-2; D unresolved. V was clipped by 4 bases and J by 4 bases, with 11 bases between them. This CDR3 spans 14 amino acids. CDR1 is SGHRS, CDR2 YFSETQ, per germline. This CDR3 is CASSVVDLTGELFF. The CDR3 DNA sequence: TGCGCCAGCAGCGTCGTTGACCTCACCGGGGAGCTGTTTTTT. The whole variable domain, remainder taken from reference TRBV5-1 and TRBJ2-2, is KAGVTQTPRYLIKTRGQQVTLSCSPISGHRSVSWYQQTPGQGLQFLFEYFSETQRNKGNFPGRFSGRQFSNSRSEMNVSTLELGDSALYLCASSVVDLTGELFFGEGSRLTVL.

The sample holds many counts of this clonotype. V usage is TRBV29-1 and J usage is TRBJ2-1; 11 bases are shared with TRBD1. CDR3 length equals 14 residues. Germline CDR1 and CDR2: SQVTM and ANQGSEA. The V gene end was trimmed by 6 bases and the J gene end by 6 bases; junction bases not matched to a gene: 7. CDR3 nucleotides: TGCAGCGTGAACCGGGACAGGGGGGGCAATGAGCAGTTCTTC. Its protein product is CSVNRDRGGNEQFF.

In its sample, this clonotype was seen a few times. The chain joins TRBV29-1 to TRBJ2-7; D is possibly TRBD2 (6 bases). Germline V gene data show CDR1 as SQVTM and CDR2 as ANQGSEA. This CDR3 has 13 residues. The V gene lost 6 bases and the J gene lost 2 bases, with 14 bases spanning the gap. CDR3 DNA: TGCAGCGTCGCCGGGACTGTCGCCTACGAGCAGTACTTC. Translation: CSVAGTVAYEQYF.

The chain has TRBV18 and TRBJ1-1; tentative D call: TRBD1 (5 bases). CDR1 and CDR2 (germline): KGHSH, LQKENI. The CDR3 has 17 amino acids. V lost 2 bases, J lost 4 bases, and 20 bases lay in between. The CDR3, as DNA: TGTGCCAGCTCACCAGACCCGGGACTGGCTGCGGGCACTGAAGCTTTCTTT. Translation gives CASSPDPGLAAGTEAFF.

The chain has TRBV12-3 or TRBV12-4 and TRBJ1-6; D unresolved. The CDR3 runs to 13 residues. Trimming removed 5 bases from V and 7 bases from J, with 9 bases in between. The CDR3 protein is CASSTTWNSPLHF. The DNA of the CDR3 is TGTGCCAGCAGTACTACCTGGAATTCACCCCTCCACTTT.

The V call is TRBV7-6, the J call TRBJ1-1; no firm D call. This CDR3 is 15 amino acids long. V shed 6 bases and J shed 2 bases, with 16 bases lying between them. CDR1 SGHVS and CDR2 FNYEAQ come from the germline V gene. Written as DNA, the CDR3 is TGTGCCAGCAGGGCGGTGCCAGACCTTAACACTGAAGCTTTCTTT. Translated: CASRAVPDLNTEAFF.

This clonotype was picked up many times. The J gene is TRBJ1-2, the V gene TRBV29-1; 8 nucleotides align to TRBD1. The CDR3 spans 16 residues. J gave up 0 bases and V 6 bases, and 12 bases lay outside the gene matches. CDR1 and CDR2 (germline): SQVTM, ANQGSEA. The CDR3 DNA reads as TGCAGCGTGCAGGGGGCAAGATCGTTGACTAACTATGGCTACACCTTC. Translating it yields CSVQGARSLTNYGYTF.

There are many counts of this clonotype. The chain is built from TRBV20-1 and TRBJ1-1, with 8 bases lining up with TRBD1. The CDR3 runs 14 residues. J was trimmed by 0 bases and V by 5 bases; bases with no gene match: 5. Germline assignment: CDR1 DFQATT and CDR2 SNEGSKA (reference sequence). For the CDR3, the DNA is TGCAGTGCTCGACAGGGGCGCATGAACACTGAAGCTTTCTTT. This sequence encodes CSARQGRMNTEAFF.

In its sample, this clonotype was seen many times. The V call is TRBV29-1, the J call TRBJ2-5; 10 nucleotides align to TRBD1. V dropped 5 bases and J dropped 3; count of bases not matched to a gene: 6. CDR1 and CDR2 (germline): SQVTM, ANQGSEA. This CDR3 has 14 amino acids. In DNA, the CDR3 is TGCAGCGTTCACCCGGGACAGGGGAAAGAGACCCAGTACTTC. It is translated as CSVHPGQGKETQYF. Supplemented by reference TRBV29-1 and TRBJ2-5, the full variable domain reads SAVISQKPSRDICQRGTSLTIQCQVDSQVTMMFWYRQQPGQSLTLIATANQGSEATYESGFVIDKFPISRPNLTFSTLTVSNMSPEDSSIYLCSVHPGQGKETQYFGPGTRLLVL.

V is TRBV15 and J is TRBJ2-7; 10 bases are shared with TRBD2. J gave up 4 bases and V 1 base, and 7 bases lay outside the gene matches. Germline lookup yields CDR1 LNHNV and CDR2 YYDKDF (reference sequence). The length of the CDR3 is 16 residues. CDR3 in DNA: TGTGCCACCAGCAGAGGTGGGACTAGCGAGTCGTACGAGCAGTACTTC. Its protein product is CATSRGGTSESYEQYF.

This clonotype occurred many times. The V call is TRBV7-9, the J call TRBJ1-1; D gene ambiguous. With 2 bases removed from V and 4 bases from J, the gap between germline ends came to 5 bases. Germline values: CDR1 SEHNR, CDR2 FQNEAQ (reference sequence). This CDR3 region has 12 residues. DNA for the CDR3: TGTGCCAGCAGCTTATTAGGCACTGAAGCTTTCTTT. Translated: CASSLLGTEAFF.

This clonotype was seen at least ten times. J is TRBJ1-6 and V is TRBV7-2; D might be TRBD1 (6 bases). CDR3 length equals 15 residues. The germline gives CDR1 SGHTA, CDR2 FQGNSA. V was pared by 2 bases and J by 10 bases, with 15 bases between. In DNA form, the CDR3 reads TGTGCCAGCAGCTTACGACAGGCCCGCCAATCACCCCTCCACTTT. Its protein product is CASSLRQARQSPLHF.

This clonotype was observed a handful of times. The genes are TRBV20-1 and TRBJ2-1, with 11 bases identical to TRBD2. CDR3 length equals 21 residues. Germline loops: CDR1 DFQATT, CDR2 SNEGSKA (reference sequence). Unmatched junction bases numbered 23, after V lost 3 bases and J lost 4 bases. The CDR3 nucleotides are TGCAGTGCTAGGCTTTCGCGGGTGAACTCCGGGACTAGCGGTAATTACAATGAGCAGTTCTTC. This gives the protein CSARLSRVNSGTSGNYNEQFF.

This clonotype has only a few counts. This rearrangement joins TRBV6-1 to TRBJ2-7; tentative D call: TRBD2 (7 bases). The CDR3 runs to 15 residues. Germline V gene sequence: CDR1 MNHNS, CDR2 SASEGT. V lost 6 bases and J lost 2, with 17 bases in between. CDR3 DNA sequence: TGTGCCAGCAGCCAAAGGAGGGGGGGCACCTACGAGCAGTACTTC. It yields the protein CASSQRRGGTYEQYF.